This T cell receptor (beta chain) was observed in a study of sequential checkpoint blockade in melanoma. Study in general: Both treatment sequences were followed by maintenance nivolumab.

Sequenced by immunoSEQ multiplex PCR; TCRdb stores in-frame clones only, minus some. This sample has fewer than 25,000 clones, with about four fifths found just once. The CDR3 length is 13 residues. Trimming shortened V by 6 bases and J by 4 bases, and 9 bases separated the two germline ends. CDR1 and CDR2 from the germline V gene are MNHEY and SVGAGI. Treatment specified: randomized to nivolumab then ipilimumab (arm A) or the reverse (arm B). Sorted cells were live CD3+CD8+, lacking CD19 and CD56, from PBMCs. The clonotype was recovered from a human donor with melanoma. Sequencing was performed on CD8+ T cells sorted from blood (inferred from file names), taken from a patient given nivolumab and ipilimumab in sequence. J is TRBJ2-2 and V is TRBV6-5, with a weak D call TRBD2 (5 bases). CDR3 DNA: TGTGCCAGCAGAATAAGCGGCACCGGGGAGCTGTTTTTT. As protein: CASRISGTGELFF.